This T cell receptor (beta chain) came from a study of blood T cell repertoires in COVID-19. Study in general: Italy, Spain and the United States were the sources of the convalescent and acute COVID-19 samples. T cells, B-cell-depleted T cells, or PBMCs supplied cDNA or gDNA.

The germline gives CDR1 LGHNA, CDR2 YNFKEQ. The CDR3 is made up of 17 amino acids. V was cut by 4 bases and J by 7 bases, with 22 bases left in between. Original processing methods: Reference gene primer amplification in the assay estimated nucleated cell counts. Some clones are missing from TCRdb's copy, which holds only in-frame ones; the method was immunoSEQ multiplex PCR. From that table come the V and J calls and clone size; the DNA was used to work out D and trimming. Among 98,000 or so clones, approximately 91% were seen once, and the ten largest hold approximately 5.4%. Seattle-derived patients entered the study during active infection and were followed longitudinally.

Sequenced material: peripheral blood. This chain links TRBV4-2 with TRBJ2-2, with D possibly matching TRBD2 (6 bases). This TCR came from a man in his fifties or sixties with COVID-19, enrolled during active disease. The CDR3 nucleotides are TGTGCCAGCAGCCGAGAAGGGCTAGCGACCTCGGGCGGGGAGCTGTTTTTT. As protein: CASSREGLATSGGELFF.